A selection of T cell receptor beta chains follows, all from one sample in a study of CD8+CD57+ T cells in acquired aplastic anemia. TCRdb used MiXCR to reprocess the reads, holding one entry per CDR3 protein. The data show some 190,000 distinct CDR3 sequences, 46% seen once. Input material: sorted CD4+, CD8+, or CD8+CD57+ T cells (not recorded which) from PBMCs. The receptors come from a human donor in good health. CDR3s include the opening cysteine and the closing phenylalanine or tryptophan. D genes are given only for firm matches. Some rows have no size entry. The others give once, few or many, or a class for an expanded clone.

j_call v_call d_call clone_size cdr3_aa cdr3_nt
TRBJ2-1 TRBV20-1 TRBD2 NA CSAITSGRANEQFF TGCAGTGCTATCACTAGCGGGAGGGCCAATGAGCAGTTCTTC
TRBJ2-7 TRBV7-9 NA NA CASSRTYEQYF TGTGCCAGCAGTAGGACCTACGAGCAGTACTTC
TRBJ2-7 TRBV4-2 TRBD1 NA CASSQATGHYEQYF TGTGCCAGCAGCCAAGCGACAGGGCACTACGAGCAGTACTTC
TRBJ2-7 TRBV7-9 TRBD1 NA CASSSWTGQEQYF TGTGCCAGCAGCTCGTGGACAGGGCAGGAGCAGTACTTC
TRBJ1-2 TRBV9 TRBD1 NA CASSPQGGIFGYGYTF TGTGCCAGCAGCCCCCAGGGGGGGATTTTCGGCTATGGCTACACCTTC
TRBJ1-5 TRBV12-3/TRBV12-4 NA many CASSGRPPSGAQHF TGTGCCAGCAGTGGACGTCCGCCGTCAGGGGCCCAGCATTTT
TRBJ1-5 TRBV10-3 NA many CAISDSGGRNQPQHF TGTGCCATCAGCGACTCAGGCGGACGCAATCAGCCCCAGCATTTT
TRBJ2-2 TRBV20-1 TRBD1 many CSAPKPTGGRTGELFF TGCAGTGCTCCAAAACCCACAGGGGGTAGGACCGGGGAGCTGTTTTTT
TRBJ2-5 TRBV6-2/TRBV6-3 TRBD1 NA CASSYVTGEYQETQYF TGTGCCAGCAGTTATGTGACAGGGGAATACCAAGAGACCCAGTACTTC
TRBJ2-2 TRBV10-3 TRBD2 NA CAISGASGRTGELFF TGTGCCATCAGTGGGGCTAGCGGGAGGACCGGGGAGCTGTTTTTT
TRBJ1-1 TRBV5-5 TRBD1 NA CASSVGQGSTEAFF TGTGCCAGCAGCGTAGGACAGGGCTCCACTGAAGCTTTCTTT
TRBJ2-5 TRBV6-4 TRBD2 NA CASSGLESETQYF TGTGCCAGCAGCGGACTAGAGTCAGAGACCCAGTACTTC
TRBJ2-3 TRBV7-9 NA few CASSSQDTQYF TGTGCCAGCAGCTCTCAGGATACGCAGTATTTT
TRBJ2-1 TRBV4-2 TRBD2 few CASSSDFLRGGSYNEQFF TGTGCCAGCAGTTCCGACTTCCTTCGGGGGGGATCCTACAATGAGCAGTTCTTC
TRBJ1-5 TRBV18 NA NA CASSPSSDQPQHF TGTGCCAGCTCACCATCCTCAGATCAGCCCCAGCATTTT
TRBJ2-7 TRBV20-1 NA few CSASRVSSEQYF TGCAGTGCTAGCAGGGTTTCCTCCGAGCAGTACTTC
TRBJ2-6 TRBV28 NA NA CASEAPGPGANVLTF TGTGCCAGCGAGGCACCAGGGCCCGGGGCCAACGTCCTGACTTTC
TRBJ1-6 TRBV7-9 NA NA CASSLEPAGNSPLHF TGTGCCAGCAGCTTGGAACCGGCGGGTAATTCACCCCTCCACTTT
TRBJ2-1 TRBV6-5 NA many CASSSMRQYNEQFF TGTGCCAGCAGTTCAATGAGACAGTACAATGAGCAGTTCTTC
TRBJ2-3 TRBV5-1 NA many CASSLGQFHPDTQYF TGCGCCAGCAGCTTGGGACAGTTTCATCCAGATACGCAGTATTTT
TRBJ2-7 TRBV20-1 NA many CSARDLRAGSYEQYF TGCAGTGCTAGAGATCTAAGGGCAGGATCCTACGAGCAGTACTTC
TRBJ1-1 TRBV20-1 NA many CSAREPTNTEAFF TGCAGTGCTAGAGAACCAACGAACACTGAAGCTTTCTTT
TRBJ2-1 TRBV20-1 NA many CSADHRYNEQFF TGCAGTGCCGACCATCGATACAATGAGCAGTTCTTC
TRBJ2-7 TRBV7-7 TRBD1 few CASILPRGLHEQYF TGTGCTAGCATCCTTCCTAGGGGGCTCCACGAGCAGTACTTC
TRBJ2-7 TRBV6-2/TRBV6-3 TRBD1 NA CASSLPGTGERYEQYF TGTGCCAGCAGCCTACCGGGGACAGGGGAACGGTACGAGCAGTACTTC
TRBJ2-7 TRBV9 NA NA CASSGTLMPYEQYF TGTGCCAGCAGCGGTACACTTATGCCCTACGAGCAGTACTTC
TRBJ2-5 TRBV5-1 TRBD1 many CASSLSTGGLKTQYF TGCGCCAGCAGCTTGTCGACAGGGGGCTTGAAGACCCAGTACTTC
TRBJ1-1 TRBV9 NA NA CASSVTMLAEAFF TGTGCCAGCAGCGTCACTATGTTGGCTGAAGCTTTCTTT